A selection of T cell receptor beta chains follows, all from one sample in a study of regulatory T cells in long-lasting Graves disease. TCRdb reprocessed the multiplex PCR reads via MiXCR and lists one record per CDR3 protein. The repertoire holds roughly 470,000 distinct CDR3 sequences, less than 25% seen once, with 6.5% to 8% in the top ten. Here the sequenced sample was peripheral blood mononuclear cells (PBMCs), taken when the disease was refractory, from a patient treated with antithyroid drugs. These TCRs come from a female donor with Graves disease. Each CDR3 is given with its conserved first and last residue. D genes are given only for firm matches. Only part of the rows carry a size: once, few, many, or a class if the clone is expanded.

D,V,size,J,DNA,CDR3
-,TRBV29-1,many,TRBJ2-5,TGCAGCGTTCGTCAGCAGACCCAGTACTTC,CSVRQQTQYF
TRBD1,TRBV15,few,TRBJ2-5,TGTGCCACCAGCAGAGACGGCGGGACAGGGGGGTTTCGGGAGACCCAGTACTTC,CATSRDGGTGGFRETQYF
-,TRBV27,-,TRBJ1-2,TGTGCCAGCAGTCCCGTCGGGGGGGGGAATGGCTACACCTTC,CASSPVGGGNGYTF
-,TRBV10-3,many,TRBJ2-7,TGTGCCATCAGTGATAGCGACTACGAGCAGTACTTC,CAISDSDYEQYF
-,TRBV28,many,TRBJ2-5,TGTGCCAGCAGTTTATACAGTGCGGGCGAGACCCAGTACTTC,CASSLYSAGETQYF
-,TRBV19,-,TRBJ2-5,TGTGCCAGTAGCATCTGGCAGGGGGAGACCCAGTACTTC,CASSIWQGETQYF
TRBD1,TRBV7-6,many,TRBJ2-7,TGTGCCAGCAGCTCAGTAAAGGGACAGGGGGTTTACGAGCAGTACTTC,CASSSVKGQGVYEQYF
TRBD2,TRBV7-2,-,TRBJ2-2,TGTGCCAGCAGCTCCGCCCGCGGACTAGCCGTAGGGGAGCTGTTTTTT,CASSSARGLAVGELFF
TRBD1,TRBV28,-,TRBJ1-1,TGTGCCAGCAGGCGTGGACAGGGAGCCACTGAAGCTTTCTTT,CASRRGQGATEAFF
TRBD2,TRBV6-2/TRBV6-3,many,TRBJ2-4,TGTGCCAGCAGTTACTCTCTAGCGGGGGAGAAAAACATTCAGTACTTC,CASSYSLAGEKNIQYF
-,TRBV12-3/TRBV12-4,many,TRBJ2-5,TGTGCCAGCAGTTTCCGCTCAGGTGAAGAGACCCAGTACTTC,CASSFRSGEETQYF
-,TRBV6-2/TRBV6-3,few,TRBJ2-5,TGTGCCAGCAGTGGCCTCCCGAAACGGACCCAGTACTTC,CASSGLPKRTQYF
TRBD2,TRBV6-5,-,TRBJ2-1,TGTGCCAGCAGTTACATTCCGGGAGGTTCCTACAATGAGCAGTTCTTC,CASSYIPGGSYNEQFF
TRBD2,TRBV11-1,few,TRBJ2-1,TGTGCCAGTCGGACTAGCGACTACAATGAGCAGTTCTTC,CASRTSDYNEQFF
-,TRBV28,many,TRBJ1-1,TGTGCCAGCAGTTTATTGAGGCTAGGGGCCCTGAACACTGAAGCTTTCTTT,CASSLLRLGALNTEAFF
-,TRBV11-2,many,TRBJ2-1,TGTGCCAGCAGCTTAGTGGCGAATTCGGTCGGGAGATATGAGCAGTTCTTC,CASSLVANSVGRYEQFF
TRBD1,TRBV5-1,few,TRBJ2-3,TGCGCCAGCAGCTTACCCGGGACAGGTTCGACAGATACGCAGTATTTT,CASSLPGTGSTDTQYF
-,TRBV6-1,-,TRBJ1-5,TGTGCCAGCAGTGAAACAGATAATCAGCCCCAGCATTTT,CASSETDNQPQHF
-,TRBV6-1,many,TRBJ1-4,TGTGCCAGCAGATGGGGCGGTGATGAAAAACTGTTTTTT,CASRWGGDEKLFF
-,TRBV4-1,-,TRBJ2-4,TGCGCCAGCAGTCACAACCCACTTCATCAGTACTTC,CASSHNPLHQYF
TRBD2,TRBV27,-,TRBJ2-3,TGTGCCAGCAGTCGTAGCGGGATGCCGGGGGGCACAGATACGCAGTATTTT,CASSRSGMPGGTDTQYF
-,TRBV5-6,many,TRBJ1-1,TGTGCCAGCAGCTTGAATCGTCAGTCGAACACTGAAGCTTTCTTT,CASSLNRQSNTEAFF
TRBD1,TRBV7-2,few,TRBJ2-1,TGTGCCAGCAGCCCGCGGGACAGGGGGACCTACAATGAGCAGTTCTTC,CASSPRDRGTYNEQFF
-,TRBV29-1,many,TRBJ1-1,TGCAGCGTTGAAGACCGGGCAACAAGGCCTGAAGCTTTCTTT,CSVEDRATRPEAFF
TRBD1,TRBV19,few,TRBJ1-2,TGTGCCAGTAGTGCCACGACAGGGGGCGGCTACACCTTC,CASSATTGGGYTF
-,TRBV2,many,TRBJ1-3,TGTGCCAGCTTGTCCGGATCCTCTGGAAACACCATATATTTT,CASLSGSSGNTIYF
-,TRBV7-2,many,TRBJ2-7,TGTGCCAGCAGCCCAGGGACTTTAAACTACGAGCAGTACTTC,CASSPGTLNYEQYF
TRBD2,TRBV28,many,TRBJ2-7,TGTGCCAGCAGCCCCGGGACTAACGAGCAGTACTTC,CASSPGTNEQYF
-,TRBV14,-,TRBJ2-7,TGTGCCAGCAGCCAAGTGTTTCAAGCGGGTTACTACGAGCAGTACTTC,CASSQVFQAGYYEQYF
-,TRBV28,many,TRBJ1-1,TGTGCCAGCAGCTCCCGGGGAATGTTGAGGGGCACTGAAGCTTTCTTT,CASSSRGMLRGTEAFF